This T cell receptor (beta chain) stems from a study of blood T cell repertoires in COVID-19. Study in general: COVID-19 samples from acute and convalescent phases originated in the United States, Italy and Spain. Sample material is recorded as cDNA or gDNA derived from T cells, B-cell-depleted T cells, or PBMCs.

CDR3 size: 15 residues. Looked up from germline, CDR1 is LNHDA and CDR2 is SQIVND (reference sequence). Germline trimming cut 5 bases from V and 2 bases from J; bases unmatched to any gene: 4. This clone has only a few counts. Original processing notes: Amplification with reference gene primers provided the estimates of nucleated cell counts. Using immunoSEQ multiplex PCR, the repertoire was profiled, and TCRdb retains in-frame clones only, with some absent. V and J calls and clone size are those listed in that table; D and trimming were worked out from the DNA. Of about 280,000 clones in the sample, roughly 89% were seen once.

The J gene is TRBJ2-2, the V gene TRBV19, with 8 bases matching TRBD1. The sequencing input was peripheral blood. This receptor was obtained from a man aged 35-49 years with acute or convalescent COVID-19. The DNA for the CDR3 is TGTGCCAGTAGTCAGGGACAGGTTAACACCGGGGAGCTGTTTTTT. Its translation is CASSQGQVNTGELFF.